This T cell receptor beta chain comes out of a study of blood T cell repertoires in COVID-19. About the research overall: Whether acute or convalescent, the COVID-19 samples came from the United States, Italy and Spain. T cells, B-cell-depleted T cells, or PBMCs supplied cDNA or gDNA.

As handled by the study authors: Nucleated cell number was recorded as an estimate derived from reference gene primer amplification. Sequencing was performed with immunoSEQ multiplex PCR; in TCRdb, only in-frame clones are kept and a portion is missing. The DNA gave D and trimming, while V, J and clone size come from that table. The sample lists 60,000 to 75,000 clones, around nine tenths occurring once. This CDR3 spans 14 amino acids. The V end lost 5 bases, the J end lost 4 bases, and 14 bases lay between the germline ends. Germline-derived CDR1 and CDR2 are LNHDA and SQIVND (reference sequence). Source material: peripheral blood. The receptor comes from a woman between 55 and 75 years old with acute or convalescent COVID-19. The chain recombines TRBV19 with TRBJ1-1; the D gene is possibly TRBD1 (6 bases). The CDR3: CASSAPGQSTEAFF. The DNA for the CDR3 is TGTGCCAGTAGTGCTCCGGGACAAAGCACTGAAGCTTTCTTT.